These 32 T cell receptor beta chains were all obtained from the same sample, sequenced in a study of human T cells and chemical hapten exposure. Time point defined: patch test 1, 2 weeks after DPC sensitization. Treatment noted: therapeutic diphenylcyclopropenone sensitization with weekly scalp DPC. One entry per CDR3 protein results from TCRdb running MiXCR on the RACE reads. The data hold around 71,000 distinct CDR3 sequences, with about 9.4% observed a single time. The sequencing here drew on whole blood, taken in connection with sensitization to the hapten diphenylcyclopropenone (DPC). The receptors were gathered from a woman in her thirties or forties with alopecia areata. Some clones in this sample may be carry-over from other donors' samples.

This clonotype appeared many times. This chain links TRBV5-4 with TRBJ1-4; 8 bases are a match to TRBD1. V lost 4 bases and J lost 7; bases outside the gene matches: 6. Germline assignment: CDR1 SGHNT and CDR2 YYREEE (reference sequence). CDR3 length: 14 amino acids. CDR3 nucleotides: TGTGCCAGCAGCCTGACAGGGGATGGTGAAAAACTGTTTTTT. Its translation is CASSLTGDGEKLFF.

The chain couples TRBV19 to TRBJ2-1; TRBD2 matches at 7 bases. Germline CDR1 is LNHDA and CDR2 is SQIVND (reference sequence). The CDR3 runs to 11 residues. After removal of 4 bases from V and 14 bases from J, the junction contained 5 bases not matched to a gene. DNA for the CDR3: TGTGCCAGTAGTAAAGGCGGGGGTGAGTTCTTC. Translating gives CASSKGGGEFF.

This clonotype was detected only a few times. The V and J genes are TRBV4-3 and TRBJ2-6; the D is unclear. The CDR3 totals 16 residues. The germline CDR1 and CDR2 sequences are LGHNA and YSLEER. The V gene lost 1 base and the J gene lost 0 bases, with 7 bases spanning the gap. The CDR3 coding sequence is TGCGCCAGCAGCCAAGGAGCAGGCTCTGGGGCCAACGTCCTGACTTTC. Amino acids: CASSQGAGSGANVLTF.

This clonotype was seen at least ten times. This chain connects TRBV2 to TRBJ1-5, with TRBD1 identical over 7 bases. There are 14 residues in the CDR3. Per germline, CDR1 SNHLY and CDR2 FYNNEI. The V and J ends lost 6 bases and 4 bases, in that order; junction bases with no gene match: 6. The CDR3 region is CASRLRQGNQPQHF. CDR3 coding DNA: TGTGCCAGCAGACTGAGACAGGGAAATCAGCCCCAGCATTTT. Full variable domain (outside the CDR3, taken from reference TRBV2 and TRBJ1-5): EPEVTQTPSHQVTQMGQEVILRCVPISNHLYFYWYRQILGQKVEFLVSFYNNEISEKSEIFDDQFSVERPDGSNFTLKIRSTKLEDSAMYFCASRLRQGNQPQHFGDGTRLSIL.

This clonotype was detected many times. CDR3 amino acids: CASFGGGYTF. The CDR3 coding sequence is TGTGCCAGCTTCGGGGGCGGCTACACCTTC. The chain carries TRBV10-3 and TRBJ1-2; tentative D call: TRBD1 (6 bases). CDR1 is ENHRY and CDR2 is SYGVKD in the germline V gene. CDR3 length: 10 amino acids. Between the trimmed V and J ends, which lost 10 bases and 8 bases, there was a span of 11 bases.

At least ten counts were recorded for this clonotype. The gene calls are TRBV5-1 and TRBJ1-2; D uncertain. The V end lost 4 bases, the J end lost 5 bases, and 6 bases lay between the germline ends. The CDR3 totals 11 residues. Germline loops: CDR1 SGHRS, CDR2 YFSETQ. CDR3 DNA sequence: TGCGCCAGCAGCAACGGATATGGCTACACCTTC. This sequence encodes CASSNGYGYTF.

This clonotype appeared many times. V usage is TRBV6-5 and J usage is TRBJ1-3; D is unclear. There are 16 residues in the CDR3. Germline CDR1 is MNHEY and CDR2 is SVGAGI. Trimming left V 4 bases short and J 2 bases short, with 15 bases between. The CDR3 reads CASSSLTMVTGNTIYF. The DNA of the CDR3 is TGTGCCAGCAGTTCTCTAACCATGGTGACTGGAAACACCATATATTTT.

This clonotype was seen repeatedly, ten times or more. The chain joins TRBV11-2 to TRBJ2-3, with 8 bases aligning to TRBD1. CDR1 is SGHAT and CDR2 is FQNNGV in the germline V gene. V lost 4 bases to trimming and J lost 3 bases; unmatched junction nucleotides: 3. CDR3 length equals 14 residues. The DNA of the CDR3 is TGTGCCAGCAGCTCCACAGGGGGGACAGATACGCAGTATTTT. Amino acid sequence: CASSSTGGTDTQYF.

This clonotype occurred a few times. The DNA of the CDR3 is TGTGCCAGCAGCTTAGCGCAAGGGATCTATGGCTACACCTTC. Translated: CASSLAQGIYGYTF. The gene calls are TRBV7-9 and TRBJ1-2; D gene uncertain. The CDR3 contains 14 residues. Germline V gives CDR1 SEHNR, CDR2 FQNEAQ (reference sequence). Between the trimmed V and J ends, which lost 0 bases and 4 bases, there was a span of 9 bases.

This clonotype was seen more than once but under ten times. The chain has TRBV6-2 or TRBV6-3 and TRBJ2-5; 11 bases are a match to TRBD1. Per the germline V gene, CDR1 is MNHEY and CDR2 is SVGEGT. The J segment lost 3 bases and the V segment lost 7 bases, leaving 16 bases of the junction unmatched. This CDR3 has 18 amino acids. Here the CDR3 DNA reads TGTGCCAGCAATACACTCCCCTTTCCGGGACAGGGGGAAGAGACCCAGTACTTC. This codes for CASNTLPFPGQGEETQYF.

The rearrangement joins TRBV6-4 to TRBJ2-3, with D possibly TRBD2 on 7 matching bases. The V gene lost 3 bases and the J gene lost 2 bases, with 9 bases spanning the gap. Looked up from germline, CDR1 is MRHNA and CDR2 is SNTAGT. This CDR3 has 14 residues. The CDR3 sequence is CASSERGATDTQYF. The CDR3 nucleotides read TGTGCCAGCAGTGAACGGGGGGCCACAGATACGCAGTATTTT.

V is TRBV20-1 and J is TRBJ2-7; D possibly corresponds to TRBD2 (5 bases). The CDR3 covers 14 residues. Germline V gene lookup returns CDR1 DFQATT and CDR2 SNEGSKA (reference sequence). Trimming left V 0 bases short and J 5 bases short, with 14 bases between. The CDR3 reads CSARDSHTEDEQYF. CDR3 sequence (DNA): TGCAGTGCTAGAGATTCCCACACGGAGGACGAGCAGTACTTC.

In its sample, this clonotype was seen many times. The chain has TRBV14 and TRBJ2-7; 8 bases are shared with TRBD1. With 2 bases clipped from V and 2 bases from J, the junction kept 5 bases outside the gene matches. This CDR3 has 15 residues. Germline V gives CDR1 SGHDN, CDR2 FVKESK. The CDR3 spells CASSQPGTGPYEQYF. The CDR3 coding sequence is TGTGCCAGCAGCCAACCCGGGACAGGTCCCTACGAGCAGTACTTC.

This clonotype has a count of ten or more. The chain joins TRBV9 to TRBJ2-5; TRBD2 is a possible D gene (7 bases). Germline V gene sequence: CDR1 SGDLS, CDR2 YYNGEE. This CDR3 region has 16 residues. V gave up 0 bases and J gave up 2 bases, with 14 bases separating them. The CDR3 region is CASSVDGGPQQETQYF. DNA for the CDR3: TGTGCCAGCAGCGTAGACGGGGGGCCACAACAAGAGACCCAGTACTTC.

This clonotype showed up many times. This chain joins TRBV6-5 and TRBJ1-4; D might be TRBD1 (5 bases). V was clipped by 10 bases and J by 4 bases, with 13 bases between them. Germline-derived CDR1 and CDR2 are MNHEY and SVGAGI. The CDR3 is 13 amino acids. This CDR3 is CATGRGNNEKLFF. The DNA of the CDR3 is TGTGCCACCGGGAGGGGAAATAATGAAAAACTGTTTTTT.

This clonotype was recorded at least ten times. V and J are TRBV6-5 and TRBJ2-1, with D possibly matching TRBD1 (7 bases). V was trimmed by 4 bases and J by 1 base, leaving 17 bases between them. Germline assignment: CDR1 MNHEY and CDR2 SVGAGI. The CDR3 consists of 17 residues. The CDR3 reads CASSLGGRGASYNEQFF. As DNA, the CDR3 is TGTGCCAGCAGTTTAGGGGGCAGGGGGGCGTCCTACAATGAGCAGTTCTTC.

This clonotype was counted between two and nine times. The chain has TRBV11-2 and TRBJ2-3; maybe TRBD2 (6 bases). The length of the CDR3 is 15 residues. Germline values: CDR1 SGHAT, CDR2 FQNNGV. Trimming stripped 5 bases from V and 0 bases from J, with 12 bases between. The CDR3, as DNA: TGTGCCAGCAGCCCCGTTAGCGGTAGCACAGATACGCAGTATTTT. Its translation: CASSPVSGSTDTQYF.

In this sample, this clonotype turned up many times. V and J are TRBV2 and TRBJ1-3; D ambiguous. V was pared by 2 bases and J by 0 bases, with 8 bases between. The CDR3 sequence is 15 residues long. The germline gives CDR1 SNHLY, CDR2 FYNNEI. The CDR3 DNA reads as TGTGCCAGCAGTGAAAGAGGGATCTCTGGAAACACCATATATTTT. It yields the protein CASSERGISGNTIYF. Combining the CDR3 with reference TRBV2 and TRBJ1-3 gives the whole variable domain EPEVTQTPSHQVTQMGQEVILRCVPISNHLYFYWYRQILGQKVEFLVSFYNNEISEKSEIFDDQFSVERPDGSNFTLKIRSTKLEDSAMYFCASSERGISGNTIYFGEGSWLTVV.

In this sample, this clonotype turned up a few times. The chain couples TRBV4-3 to TRBJ1-3; D not certain. This CDR3 is built from 19 residues. The germline gives CDR1 LGHNA, CDR2 YSLEER. Trimming took 0 bases from V and 0 from J, leaving 18 bases between them. The CDR3, as DNA: TGCGCCAGCAGCCAAGATTTAGTCGTAGAGGGTATCTCTGGAAACACCATATATTTT. Its protein product is CASSQDLVVEGISGNTIYF.

This clonotype showed up many times. The genes are TRBV7-2 and TRBJ1-1, with D unresolved. The CDR3 is 14 amino acids. Germline V gene sequence: CDR1 SGHTA, CDR2 FQGNSA. Trimming pared 5 bases from V and 0 bases from J, leaving 10 bases between. Here the CDR3 DNA reads TGTGCCAGCAGCCCGCCGCCCGTGAACACTGAAGCTTTCTTT. Translating it yields CASSPPPVNTEAFF.

This clonotype appeared a few times. The chain uses TRBV10-2 and TRBJ1-4, with D unclear. The CDR3 runs to 13 residues. Per germline, CDR1 WSHSY and CDR2 SAAADI. V was pared by 4 bases and J by 13 bases, with 16 bases between. The chain's CDR3 is CASSAGTLPRLFF. Written as DNA, the CDR3 is TGCGCCAGCAGTGCAGGCACCCTCCCCCGACTGTTTTTT.

In this sample, this clonotype turned up many times. V is TRBV29-1 and J is TRBJ2-7; 8 bases are shared with TRBD1. Germline CDR1 and CDR2: SQVTM and ANQGSEA. Trimming cost V 1 base and J 5 bases; bases outside gene matches: 1. The CDR3 has 12 amino acids. The CDR3 region has the DNA TGCAGCGTTGAAGGGACAGGGAACGAGCAGTACTTC. Its translation is CSVEGTGNEQYF.

The rearrangement joins TRBV7-9 to TRBJ2-3, with 12 nucleotides matching TRBD2. V gave up 5 bases and J gave up 6 bases; unmatched junction bases: 6. CDR3 size: 15 residues. CDR1 and CDR2 (germline): SEHNR, FQNEAQ (reference sequence). The CDR3 DNA follows: TGTGCCAGCAGCCCCCCTAGCGGGGGGGCCGATACGCAGTATTTT. This translates into CASSPPSGGADTQYF.

There are many counts of this clonotype. V is TRBV4-3 and J is TRBJ2-1; tentative D call: TRBD2 (6 bases). The CDR3 runs to 17 residues. Germline loops: CDR1 LGHNA, CDR2 YSLEER. Trimming stripped 1 base from V and 4 bases from J, with 17 bases between. The CDR3 region is CASSQGSAGLPYNEQFF. In DNA form, the CDR3 reads TGCGCCAGCAGCCAAGGGTCTGCGGGGCTGCCGTACAATGAGCAGTTCTTC.

The V and J genes are TRBV6-6 and TRBJ2-1; 7 bases are a match to TRBD1. This CDR3 spans 12 amino acids. Germline V CDR1 and CDR2: MNHNY, SVGAGI (reference sequence). Trimming removed 7 bases from V and 7 bases from J; junction bases left unmatched: 4. CDR3 in amino acids: CASTDRENEQFF. The CDR3, as DNA: TGTGCCAGCACCGACAGGGAGAATGAGCAGTTCTTC.

The chain carries TRBV29-1 and TRBJ2-7, with D unclear. Germline-derived CDR1 and CDR2 are SQVTM and ANQGSEA. The CDR3 consists of 12 residues. V gave up 7 bases and J gave up 5 bases, with 15 bases separating them. CDR3 DNA: TGCAGCGGGGCCTTTCTAAGGGACGAGCAGTACTTC. Protein sequence: CSGAFLRDEQYF.

This clonotype was found a few times. This chain joins TRBV29-1 and TRBJ1-1; 11 bases fit TRBD1. CDR1 and CDR2 from the germline V gene are SQVTM and ANQGSEA. CDR3 length: 16 amino acids. The ends lost 4 bases at V and 5 bases at J; junction bases unmatched: 12. CDR3 nucleotides: TGCAGCGTTGCTGGAGGCCGGGACAGGGGGGTTACTGAAGCTTTCTTT. Protein product: CSVAGGRDRGVTEAFF.

This clonotype was observed many times. The chain uses TRBV6-5 and TRBJ2-7, with a tentative D call TRBD2 (5 bases). Germline V lookup: CDR1 MNHEY, CDR2 SVGAGI. The CDR3 is made up of 14 amino acids. V was cut by 0 bases and J by 5 bases, with 11 bases left in between. The CDR3 sequence is CASSYSPGNNEQYF. CDR3 bases: TGTGCCAGCAGTTACTCGCCCGGGAACAACGAGCAGTACTTC.

There are many counts of this clonotype. The J gene is TRBJ2-5, the V gene TRBV3-1; no clear D. The germline V and J ends were trimmed by 4 bases and 4 bases, with 13 bases remaining between them. The length of the CDR3 is 14 residues. Germline CDR1 is LGHDT and CDR2 is YNNKEL (reference sequence). CDR3 bases: TGTGCCAGCAGCCTTACGTCAATAGTAGAGACCCAGTACTTC. Its translation: CASSLTSIVETQYF.

This clonotype showed up just once. A much larger clone differs from this one at a single base, so this may be a read error. This chain connects TRBV5-1 to TRBJ2-3, with TRBD1 matching 10 bases. Germline V gene sequence: CDR1 SGHRS, CDR2 YFSETQ. This CDR3 has 19 amino acids. With 0 bases clipped from V and 0 bases from J, the junction kept 10 bases outside the gene matches. The CDR3 spells CASSLDRDRGLNSTDTQYF. The CDR3 DNA reads TGCGCCAGCAGCTTGGACCGGGACAGGGGATTGAACAGCACAGATACGCAGTATTTT.

This clonotype was detected ten times or more. The CDR3 nucleotides are TGTGCCAGCAGTGGAAAGCCGGGACGGCGCCAAGAGACCCAGTACTTC. Translated, it gives CASSGKPGRRQETQYF. The rearrangement joins TRBV2 to TRBJ2-5; D may correspond to TRBD1 or TRBD2 (5 bases each). The CDR3 length is 16 residues. CDR1 SNHLY and CDR2 FYNNEI come from the germline V gene. V lost 4 bases, J lost 1 base, and 16 bases lay in between. The full variable domain, in which reference TRBV2 and TRBJ2-5 provide the parts outside the CDR3, is EPEVTQTPSHQVTQMGQEVILRCVPISNHLYFYWYRQILGQKVEFLVSFYNNEISEKSEIFDDQFSVERPDGSNFTLKIRSTKLEDSAMYFCASSGKPGRRQETQYFGPGTRLLVL.

The rearrangement uses TRBV29-1 and TRBJ1-2; perhaps TRBD1 as D (6 bases). The V and J ends lost 7 bases and 0 bases respectively, with 24 bases between them. Germline loops: CDR1 SQVTM, CDR2 ANQGSEA. The CDR3 runs to 17 residues. The CDR3 spells CSAEGVGQPLANYGYTF. CDR3 bases: TGCAGCGCCGAGGGGGTCGGCCAGCCCCTAGCTAACTATGGCTACACCTTC.